A single sample gave rise to the 10 T cell receptor beta chains below, sequenced in a study of cytomegalovirus exposure and HLA in healthy donors. The primer mix had 60 Vbeta and 13 Jbeta primers. Only in-frame clones appear in the TCRdb table, and some are missing; sequencing was by immunoSEQ multiplex PCR. This repertoire shows more than 40,000 clones, 65% to 85% found once; its top ten account for under 3%. Sample: PBMCs. The receptors shown here come from a man aged 50 to 59 in good health and CMV-seronegative.

The chain couples TRBV6-6 to TRBJ2-5; 7 bases align to TRBD1. Germline lookup yields CDR1 MNHNY and CDR2 SVGAGI (reference sequence). The V and J ends lost 2 bases and 5 bases, in that order; junction bases with no gene match: 8. The CDR3 has 15 residues. This chain's CDR3 is CASSYLRGGWETQYF. CDR3 nucleotide sequence: TGTGCCAGCAGTTACCTTAGAGGGGGCTGGGAGACCCAGTACTTC.

The rearrangement uses TRBV10-3 and TRBJ2-5; TRBD1 matches at 9 bases. The CDR3 length is 15 residues. Trimming at V came to 3 bases and at J to 2 bases, leaving 4 bases not matched to a gene. The germline V gene has CDR1 ENHRY and CDR2 SYGVKD. The CDR3 loop reads CAISDWTGEQETQYF. The CDR3 nucleotides read TGTGCCATCAGTGATTGGACAGGGGAACAAGAGACCCAGTACTTC.

The chain uses TRBV7-9 and TRBJ2-1; a weak D match, TRBD1 (6 bases). Germline V lookup: CDR1 SEHNR, CDR2 FQNEAQ (reference sequence). The CDR3 runs to 13 residues. V lost 5 bases, J lost 6 bases, and 11 bases lay in between. The CDR3 here is CASSRTAGNEQFF. CDR3 bases: TGTGCCAGCAGCCGGACAGCCGGCAATGAGCAGTTCTTC.

The rearrangement joins TRBV5-1 to TRBJ1-1, with TRBD1 matching over 7 bases. This CDR3 has 14 amino acids. The germline V gene encodes CDR1 SGHRS and CDR2 YFSETQ. With 7 bases clipped from V and 1 base from J, the junction kept 7 bases outside the gene matches. The CDR3 bases are TGCGCCAGCCGTCCGGGACAGACGAACACTGAAGCTTTCTTT. Encoded protein: CASRPGQTNTEAFF. The entire variable domain, with the rest obtained from reference TRBV5-1 and TRBJ1-1, is as follows: KAGVTQTPRYLIKTRGQQVTLSCSPISGHRSVSWYQQTPGQGLQFLFEYFSETQRNKGNFPGRFSGRQFSNSRSEMNVSTLELGDSALYLCASRPGQTNTEAFFGQGTRLTVV.

The V and J genes are TRBV18 and TRBJ2-5; tentative D call: TRBD1 (5 bases). Trimming took off 3 bases at V and 5 bases at J, with 10 bases between the two ends. Germline CDR1 KGHSH, CDR2 LQKENI. The CDR3 is made up of 13 amino acids. CDR3 DNA sequence: TGTGCCAGCTCACCCCAGGGCGAGGAGACCCAGTACTTC. It translates to CASSPQGEETQYF.

The genes are TRBV6-6 and TRBJ1-5; D may be TRBD1 (6 bases). Germline-derived CDR1 and CDR2 are MNHNY and SVGAGI (reference sequence). CDR3 length: 14 amino acids. V lost 4 bases and J lost 7, with 14 bases in between. CDR3 protein: CASSSLDRNQPQHF. The CDR3 DNA sequence: TGTGCCAGCAGTTCCCTGGACAGAAACCAGCCCCAGCATTTT.

This rearrangement joins TRBV5-1 to TRBJ1-1, with TRBD1 identical over 7 bases. CDR3 size: 14 residues. The germline CDR1 and CDR2 sequences are SGHRS and YFSETQ. V lost 4 bases, J lost 2 bases, and 5 bases stayed unmatched. The CDR3 bases are TGCGCCAGCAGCAAAGGGACAGACAACACTGAAGCTTTCTTT. Residues: CASSKGTDNTEAFF.

This chain links TRBV5-1 with TRBJ2-1; unclear D gene. V was pared by 2 bases and J by 6 bases, with 9 bases between. This CDR3 region has 13 residues. CDR1 is SGHRS, CDR2 YFSETQ, per germline. CDR3 DNA sequence: TGCGCCAGCAGCTTTATACCCGGCAATGAGCAGTTCTTC. Protein sequence: CASSFIPGNEQFF.

This clone was counted a single time. The rearrangement uses TRBV11-2 and TRBJ1-1, with D hard to call. Germline V gene data show CDR1 as SGHAT and CDR2 as FQNNGV. Between the trimmed V and J ends, which lost 4 bases and 5 bases, there was a span of 14 bases. The CDR3 consists of 14 residues. The CDR3 region is CASSSFFGGTEAFF. CDR3 coding DNA: TGTGCCAGCAGCTCCTTCTTCGGAGGGACTGAAGCTTTCTTT.

V is TRBV29-1 and J is TRBJ2-3; TRBD2 agrees at 9 bases. Trimming at V came to 7 bases and at J to 2 bases, leaving 7 bases not matched to a gene. The CDR3 extends over 14 amino acids. CDR1 is SQVTM, CDR2 ANQGSEA, per germline. CDR3 sequence (DNA): TGCAGCGGCTTGACTAGCGGACTCACAGATACGCAGTATTTT. Translation: CSGLTSGLTDTQYF.